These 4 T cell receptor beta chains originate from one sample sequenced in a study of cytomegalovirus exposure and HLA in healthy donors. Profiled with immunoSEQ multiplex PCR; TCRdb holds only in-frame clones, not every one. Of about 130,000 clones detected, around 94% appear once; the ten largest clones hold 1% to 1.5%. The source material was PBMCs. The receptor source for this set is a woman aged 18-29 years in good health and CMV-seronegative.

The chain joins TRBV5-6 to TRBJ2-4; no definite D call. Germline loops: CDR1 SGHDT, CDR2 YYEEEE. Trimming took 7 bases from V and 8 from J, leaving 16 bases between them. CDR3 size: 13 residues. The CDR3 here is CASGQSSNDIQYF. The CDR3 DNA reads TGTGCCAGCGGTCAGTCTTCCAACGACATTCAGTACTTC.

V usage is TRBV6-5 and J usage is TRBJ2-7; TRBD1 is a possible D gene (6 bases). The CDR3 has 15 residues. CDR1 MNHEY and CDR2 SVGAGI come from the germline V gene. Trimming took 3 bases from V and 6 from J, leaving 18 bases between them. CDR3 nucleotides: TGTGCCAGCAGTTATAGAGGCAGGGGAACGGGCGAGCAGTACTTC. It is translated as CASSYRGRGTGEQYF.

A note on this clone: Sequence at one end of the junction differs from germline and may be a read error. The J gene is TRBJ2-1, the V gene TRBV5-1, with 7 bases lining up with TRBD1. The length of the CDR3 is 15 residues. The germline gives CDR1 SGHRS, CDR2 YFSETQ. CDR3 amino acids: CASRLGTASYNEQFF. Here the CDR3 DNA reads TGCGCCAGCAGGTTGGGGACAGCGTCGTACAATGAGCAGTTCTTC. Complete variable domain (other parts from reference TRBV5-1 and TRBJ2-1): KAGVTQTPRYLIKTRGQQVTLSCSPISGHRSVSWYQQTPGQGLQFLFEYFSETQRNKGNFPGRFSGRQFSNSRSEMNVSTLELGDSALYLCASRLGTASYNEQFFGPGTRLTVL.

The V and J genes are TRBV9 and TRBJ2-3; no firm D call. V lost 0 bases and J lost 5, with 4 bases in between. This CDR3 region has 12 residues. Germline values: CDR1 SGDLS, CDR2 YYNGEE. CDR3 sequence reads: CASSVDLDTQYF. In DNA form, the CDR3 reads TGTGCCAGCAGCGTAGACTTAGATACGCAGTATTTT.